The TCR beta chain described here comes from a study of breast tumors, draining lymph nodes, adjacent tissues. Study-wide results and limits: Tumor T cell lymph node origin was a supported hypothesis, not proven. Tumor repertoires ranked between lymph nodes and nontumor tissue in diversity, with V and J gene preferences. Findings are consistent with lymph node origin and intratumoral expansion of most tumor T cells. Luminal-like breast cancer showed significantly higher tumor–nontumor repertoire similarity than basal-like.

TCRdb called the multiplex PCR reads again in MiXCR, with one record for every CDR3 protein. The sample shows approximately 230,000 distinct CDR3 sequences, approximately 36% of them seen only once. The CDR3 totals 15 residues. Germline V gene sequence: CDR1 SGHTA, CDR2 FQGNSA. The lymph nodes were axillary draining lymph nodes from breast cancer patients. Note on this clonotype: Its target is unknown. An end of the junction differs from the germline gene, which may be a read error.

This receptor was identified in a female donor with breast cancer. Some clones in this sample may be carry-over from other donors' samples. The chain recombines TRBV7-2 with TRBJ1-2; a possible D gene is TRBD1 (6 bases). The specimen was axillary lymph node tissue. DNA for the CDR3: TGTGCCAGCAGCTCGCCGGGGGGCGCCTTCTATGGCTACCCCTTC. Protein product: CASSSPGGAFYGYPF.